This T cell receptor beta chain was retrieved from a study of beta chain features in type 1 diabetes. In the study overall: Analysis included 100 million to 140 million sorted cells drawn from all samples.

General study points: PCR, the amplification step, might favor shorter templates, equally in patients and controls. The naive, central memory and Treg TCRB repertoires showed an apparent similarity that was greater among patients than among healthy donors.

Sorting with CD45RO/CCR7/CD25/CD127/CD95/CD27 yielded naive, central memory, regulatory and stem-like memory CD4+ cells. Regarding this clone: Its target is not known.

Every isolated RNA sample was fully reverse transcribed, so sequencing captured expressed TCRB transcripts. Clones were read by immunoSEQ multiplex PCR, and TCRdb kept only the in-frame ones, dropping some. Among 130,000 to 150,000 clones listed, 7% to 10% were seen once. This CDR3 is 13 amino acids long. The trim removed 4 bases at V and 5 bases at J, leaving 5 bases unmatched. CDR1 and CDR2 (germline): SGHRS, YFSETQ. This rearrangement joins TRBV5-1 to TRBJ2-5; 7 bases are shared with TRBD1. Material for sequencing was central memory CD4+ T cells from blood. The receptor was isolated from a man aged 18 to 29 in good health. The CDR3 DNA follows: TGCGCCAGCAGCACCGACAGGGTGGAGACCCAGTACTTC. Protein: CASSTDRVETQYF.